The 28 T cell receptor beta chains in this list originate from one sample, sequenced in a study of beta chain features in type 1 diabetes. Expressed TCRB transcripts were sequenced, since all the RNA that had been isolated was reverse transcribed. Data came from immunoSEQ multiplex PCR; TCRdb stores just in-frame clones and leaves some out. In the table there are 850,000 to 900,000 clones, about a sixth of which are singletons. The specimen was naive CD4+ T cells from blood. These receptors were obtained from a woman aged 18-29 years in good health.

This clone was found a few times. The chain is built from TRBV7-2 and TRBJ2-5; D uncertain. Germline loops: CDR1 SGHTA, CDR2 FQGNSA. This CDR3 has 12 residues. The ends were cut back, 5 bases at V and 5 bases at J, with 9 bases in the middle. CDR3 protein: CASSPAGETQYF. Here the CDR3 DNA reads TGTGCCAGCAGCCCCGCCGGGGAGACCCAGTACTTC.

This clone was observed a few times. The gene calls are TRBV7-9 and TRBJ2-3; D could derive from TRBD1 or TRBD2 (5 bases each). From germline, CDR1 is SEHNR and CDR2 FQNEAQ (reference sequence). The CDR3 runs 15 residues. Between the trimmed V and J ends, which lost 4 bases and 3 bases, there was a span of 14 bases. The CDR3: CASSSPRGRTDTQYF. CDR3 in DNA: TGTGCCAGCAGCTCCCCTAGGGGACGGACAGATACGCAGTATTTT.

In its sample, this clone was seen a few times. The V gene is TRBV7-9, the J gene TRBJ1-2; D gene ambiguous. Per the germline V gene, CDR1 is SEHNR and CDR2 is FQNEAQ (reference sequence). V lost 1 base and J 10 bases, leaving 13 bases between the germline ends. The CDR3 loop spans 13 amino acids. CDR3: CASSLDVRHFYTF. CDR3 nucleotides: TGTGCCAGCAGCTTAGATGTCAGGCACTTCTACACCTTC.

The V and J genes are TRBV7-9 and TRBJ2-1; TRBD1 agrees at 7 bases. The CDR3 is 13 amino acids. CDR1 is SEHNR, CDR2 FQNEAQ, per germline (reference sequence). V lost 5 bases and J lost 4; bases outside the gene matches: 2. CDR3 DNA sequence: TGTGCCAGCAGCCGGGGACAGTACAATGAGCAGTTCTTC. Translated, it gives CASSRGQYNEQFF.

The rearrangement uses TRBV11-2 and TRBJ2-7; D is perhaps TRBD1 or TRBD2 (5 bases each). CDR1 is SGHAT and CDR2 is FQNNGV in the germline V gene. The V and J ends lost 0 bases and 3 bases respectively, with 9 bases between them. CDR3 length: 14 amino acids. CDR3 DNA: TGTGCCAGCAGCTTAGACAGGGAGATCTACGAGCAGTACTTC. Residues: CASSLDREIYEQYF. Full variable domain (remainder filled in from reference TRBV11-2 and TRBJ2-7): EAGVAQSPRYKIIEKRQSVAFWCNPISGHATLYWYQQILGQGPKLLIQFQNNGVVDDSQLPKDRFSAERLKGVDSTLKIQPAKLEDSAVYLCASSLDREIYEQYFGPGTRLTVT.

The V call is TRBV11-2, the J call TRBJ2-1; a possible D gene is TRBD2 (7 bases). The CDR3 is made up of 15 amino acids. Trimming left V 9 bases short and J 7 bases short, with 22 bases between. The germline V gene encodes CDR1 SGHAT and CDR2 FQNNGV. CDR3 in DNA: TGTGCCAGTCGATTCGGGGGGACAAATTTAAATGAGCAGTTCTTC. It specifies CASRFGGTNLNEQFF.

This clone was seen more than once but under ten times. This chain uses TRBV28 with TRBJ2-1; D perhaps matches TRBD2 (6 bases). V lost 2 bases, J lost 15 bases, and 17 bases lay in between. CDR1 is MDHEN and CDR2 is SYDVKM in the germline V gene. This CDR3 region has 13 residues. The CDR3 here is CASSLRRVQGRFF. CDR3 bases: TGTGCCAGCAGTTTACGGAGGGTTCAGGGCCGGTTCTTC. Full variable domain (outside the CDR3, taken from reference TRBV28 and TRBJ2-1): DVKVTQSSRYLVKRTGEKVFLECVQDMDHENMFWYRQDPGLGLRLIYFSYDVKMKEKGDIPEGYSVSREKKERFSLILESASTNQTSMYLCASSLRRVQGRFFGPGTRLTVL.

The chain joins TRBV6-6 to TRBJ1-5; D gene unclear. V shed 0 bases and J shed 11 bases, with 8 bases lying between them. Germline V gene lookup returns CDR1 MNHNY and CDR2 SVGAGI (reference sequence). The CDR3 sequence is 12 residues long. CDR3 loop: CASSYSIPTQHF. Written as DNA, the CDR3 is TGTGCCAGCAGTTACTCGATCCCGACCCAGCATTTT.

This clone was picked up a small number of times. The chain is built from TRBV28 and TRBJ2-7; 8 positions agree with TRBD1. V lost 7 bases and J lost 2; bases outside the gene matches: 7. CDR1 is MDHEN and CDR2 is SYDVKM in the germline V gene. This CDR3 is built from 14 residues. The CDR3: CASIRTGRTYEQYF. CDR3 nucleotide sequence: TGTGCCAGCATCCGGACAGGGAGAACCTACGAGCAGTACTTC.

V is TRBV7-9 and J is TRBJ2-2; D is possibly TRBD2 (5 bases). The CDR3 covers 18 residues. The V end was cut by 2 bases, the J end by 0 bases, with 16 bases between. Germline CDR1 reads SEHNR; CDR2 reads FQNEAQ (reference sequence). The CDR3 coding sequence is TGTGCCAGCAGCTTAAAGGCCCGGGGAGCGGCGAACACCGGGGAGCTGTTTTTT. Encoded protein: CASSLKARGAANTGELFF. The whole variable domain, remainder taken from reference TRBV7-9 and TRBJ2-2, is DTGVSQNPRHKITKRGQNVTFRCDPISEHNRLYWYRQTLGQGPEFLTYFQNEAQLEKSRLLSDRFSAERPKGSFSTLEIQRTEQGDSAMYLCASSLKARGAANTGELFFGEGSRLTVL.

The V call is TRBV28, the J call TRBJ2-1, with TRBD2 matching 10 bases. This CDR3 comprises 19 residues. CDR1 and CDR2 from the germline V gene are MDHEN and SYDVKM. Trimming cost V 3 bases and J 0 bases; bases outside gene matches: 11. CDR3 residues: CASSFPIQPSGSSYNEQFF. The CDR3 nucleotides are TGTGCCAGCAGTTTTCCTATCCAGCCTAGCGGGAGCTCCTACAATGAGCAGTTCTTC.

The chain has TRBV5-4 and TRBJ2-1, with 9 positions matching TRBD2. The CDR3 spans 17 residues. The germline V gene encodes CDR1 SGHNT and CDR2 YYREEE (reference sequence). After removal of 4 bases from V and 5 bases from J, the junction contained 13 bases not matched to a gene. The CDR3 bases are TGTGCCAGCAGCCCGGGACTAGCCTTTCATCGACACAATGAGCAGTTCTTC. This gives the protein CASSPGLAFHRHNEQFF.

This clone was seen only a few times. The chain recombines TRBV21-1 with TRBJ1-1; the DNA was not compared with TRBD1, the D call given in the table. TRBV21-1 has pseudogene status. The CDR3 totals 16 residues. CDR3 residues: CASSKGKGTANTEAFF. The CDR3 coding sequence is TGTGCCAGCAGCAAAGGGAAAGGAACAGCGAACACTGAAGCTTTCTTT.

This chain uses TRBV7-9 with TRBJ2-3; TRBD1 agrees at 10 bases. CDR1 is SEHNR, CDR2 FQNEAQ, per germline (reference sequence). The J segment lost 5 bases and the V segment lost 5 bases, leaving 10 bases of the junction unmatched. This CDR3 is built from 16 residues. The CDR3 DNA reads as TGTGCCAGCAGCCACTATACCGGGACAGGGGAAGATACGCAGTATTTT. Translated: CASSHYTGTGEDTQYF.

The genes are TRBV4-3 and TRBJ1-2; D not certain. This CDR3 is built from 15 residues. Germline values: CDR1 LGHNA, CDR2 YSLEER. V lost 0 bases to trimming and J lost 1 base, with 9 bases between them. In DNA, the CDR3 is TGCGCCAGCAGCCAAGATATCACGAATAACTATGGCTACACCTTC. It codes for CASSQDITNNYGYTF.

As to this clone: The same CDR3 can be traced to other DNA sequences in this sample. The rearrangement uses TRBV9 and TRBJ1-1; no reliable D call. CDR1 is SGDLS and CDR2 is YYNGEE in the germline V gene. V lost 0 bases to trimming and J lost 1 base, with 4 bases between them. This CDR3 is built from 13 residues. The CDR3 sequence is CASSVGPNTEAFF. CDR3 bases: TGTGCCAGCAGCGTAGGGCCGAACACTGAAGCTTTCTTT.

The chain combines TRBV18 with TRBJ2-7; the match to TRBD2 covers 10 bases. The germline V gene has CDR1 KGHSH and CDR2 LQKENI. The CDR3 loop spans 17 amino acids. V gave up 0 bases and J gave up 0 bases; unmatched junction bases: 5. Here the CDR3 reads CASSPPSASGGSYEQYF. DNA for the CDR3: TGTGCCAGCTCACCACCGTCAGCTAGCGGGGGCTCCTACGAGCAGTACTTC.

This sequence joins TRBV6-5 and TRBJ1-3; D is ambiguous. V was trimmed by 2 bases and J by 0 bases, leaving 8 bases between them. Germline V gives CDR1 MNHEY, CDR2 SVGAGI. This CDR3 is built from 15 residues. In DNA, the CDR3 is TGTGCCAGCAGTTACCGAGACGGCTCTGGAAACACCATATATTTT. This codes for CASSYRDGSGNTIYF.

The rearrangement joins TRBV14 to TRBJ2-3; the match to TRBD2 covers 9 bases. The germline CDR1 and CDR2 sequences are SGHDN and FVKESK. The CDR3 sequence is 16 residues long. V gave up 2 bases and J gave up 2 bases; unmatched junction bases: 5. CDR3 amino acids: CASSQLREGITDTQYF. In DNA form, the CDR3 reads TGTGCCAGCAGCCAACTGCGGGAGGGAATCACAGATACGCAGTATTTT.

Details on this clone: Other nucleotide sequences from this sample produce the same CDR3. J is TRBJ2-1 and V is TRBV5-1, with no clear D. Trimming left V 1 base short and J 0 bases short, with 8 bases between. The CDR3 loop spans 15 amino acids. CDR1 is SGHRS and CDR2 is YFSETQ in the germline V gene. The DNA for the CDR3 is TGCGCCAGCAGCTTGTCAGGCAGCTCCTACAATGAGCAGTTCTTC. As protein: CASSLSGSSYNEQFF.

The rearrangement joins TRBV9 to TRBJ2-2, with 9 bases that match TRBD2. Germline loops: CDR1 SGDLS, CDR2 YYNGEE. J gave up 6 bases and V 3 bases, and 9 bases lay outside the gene matches. The CDR3 length is 16 residues. The CDR3 DNA is TGTGCCAGCAGCGGGAGGATAGCGGGAGAGGCCGGGGAGCTGTTTTTT. Protein sequence: CASSGRIAGEAGELFF.

This clone has just a few counts. This sequence joins TRBV7-2 and TRBJ2-1, with 7 bases lining up with TRBD2. V gave up 3 bases and J gave up 7 bases; unmatched junction bases: 9. In germline, CDR1 is SGHTA, CDR2 FQGNSA. The CDR3 consists of 15 residues. Here the CDR3 reads CASSFGGSLGNEQFF. DNA for the CDR3: TGTGCCAGCAGCTTCGGCGGGAGTCTGGGGAATGAGCAGTTCTTC.

The rearrangement joins TRBV5-1 to TRBJ2-7; D is unclear. The CDR3 is 15 residues long. The germline V and J ends were trimmed by 0 bases and 2 bases, with 12 bases remaining between them. In germline, CDR1 is SGHRS, CDR2 YFSETQ. The CDR3 nucleotides read TGCGCCAGCAGCTTGGGGGCTGACCGCGCCTACGAGCAGTACTTC. Protein product: CASSLGADRAYEQYF.

This clone was recorded a few times. The gene calls are TRBV6-7 and TRBJ2-2, with D hard to call. TRBV6-7 is classed as an ORF, of uncertain function. The V end lost 10 bases, the J end lost 6 bases, and 12 bases lay between the germline ends. The CDR3 contains 12 residues. CDR3 DNA sequence: TGTGCCACCACTGGACGACCCGGGGAGCTGTTTTTT. It yields the protein CATTGRPGELFF.

The chain employs TRBV7-9 and TRBJ2-6; 8 bases match TRBD1. Germline lookup yields CDR1 SEHNR and CDR2 FQNEAQ (reference sequence). J lost 2 bases, V lost 6 bases, and 15 bases had no gene match. The CDR3 is 19 residues long. This chain's CDR3 is CASSPTQGQGWAGANVLTF. DNA of the CDR3: TGTGCCAGCAGTCCTACCCAAGGACAGGGTTGGGCTGGGGCCAACGTCCTGACTTTC.

This clone occurred once. The chain couples TRBV7-3 to TRBJ2-1, with 12 bases identical to TRBD2. V shed 5 bases and J 5 bases; nucleotides not matched to a gene: 4. This CDR3 is 15 amino acids long. Looked up from germline, CDR1 is SGHTA and CDR2 is FQGTGA. CDR3 amino acids: CASSKGLAGDNEQFF. The DNA of the CDR3 is TGTGCCAGCAGCAAGGGACTAGCGGGCGACAATGAGCAGTTCTTC.

The CDR3 region is CASSRQVLETQYF. CDR3 coding DNA: TGTGCCAGCAGCCGACAGGTTTTGGAGACCCAGTACTTC. The chain uses TRBV6-5 and TRBJ2-5, with D maybe TRBD1 (6 bases). Germline CDR1 is MNHEY and CDR2 is SVGAGI. Trimming stripped 6 bases from V and 5 bases from J, with 13 bases between. CDR3 length: 13 amino acids.

V is TRBV6-5 and J is TRBJ2-5, with 8 bases identical to TRBD2. Germline V gives CDR1 MNHEY, CDR2 SVGAGI. With 5 bases clipped from V and 5 bases from J, the junction kept 7 bases outside the gene matches. CDR3 length: 14 amino acids. The CDR3 coding sequence is TGTGCCAGCAGTCGGACTAGCCTGATGGAGACCCAGTACTTC. This codes for CASSRTSLMETQYF.